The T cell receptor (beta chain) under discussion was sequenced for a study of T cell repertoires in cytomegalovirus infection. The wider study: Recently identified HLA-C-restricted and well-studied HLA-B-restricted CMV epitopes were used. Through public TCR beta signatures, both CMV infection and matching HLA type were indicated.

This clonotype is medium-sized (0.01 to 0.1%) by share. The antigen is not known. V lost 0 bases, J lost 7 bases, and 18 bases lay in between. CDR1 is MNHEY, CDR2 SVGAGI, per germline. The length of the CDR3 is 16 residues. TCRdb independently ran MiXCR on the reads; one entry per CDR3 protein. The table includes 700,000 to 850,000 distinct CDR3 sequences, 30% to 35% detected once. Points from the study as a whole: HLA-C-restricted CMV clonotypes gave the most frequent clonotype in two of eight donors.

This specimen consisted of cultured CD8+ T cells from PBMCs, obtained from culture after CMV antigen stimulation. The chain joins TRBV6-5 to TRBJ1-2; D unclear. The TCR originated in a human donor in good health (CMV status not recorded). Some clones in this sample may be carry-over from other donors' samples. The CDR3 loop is CASSYSSGLGVIGYTF. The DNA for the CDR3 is TGTGCCAGCAGTTACTCGAGCGGTCTGGGCGTAATTGGCTACACCTTC.